This TCR beta chain was identified during a study of control samples from healthy donors and cancer patients. Data came from immunoSEQ multiplex PCR; TCRdb stores just in-frame clones and leaves some out. The table shows more than 75,000 clones, with around 80% occurring only once. CDR3 length equals 15 residues. V was pared by 2 bases and J by 2 bases, with 10 bases between. The germline V gene has CDR1 MNHNS and CDR2 SASEGT. The rearrangement uses TRBV6-1 and TRBJ1-5, with D unresolved. Sequencing used blood. The source is a woman in her thirties in good health. CDR3 bases: TGTGCCAGCAGTGAATCAGAAATGGGCAATCAGCCCCAGCATTTT. This sequence encodes CASSESEMGNQPQHF.